Below, one T cell receptor (beta chain) is given with its context. TCRdb called the RACE reads again in MiXCR, with one record for every CDR3 protein. The repertoire holds roughly 100,000 distinct CDR3 sequences, with around 34% as singletons. The data stem from a study of human T cells and chemical hapten exposure. The sample's time point: patch test 3, about 24 weeks after DPC sensitization. Treatment indicated: therapeutic diphenylcyclopropenone sensitization with weekly scalp DPC. There are 18 residues in the CDR3. Germline CDR1 is MNHEY and CDR2 is SVGAGI. The junction had 14 bases not matched to a gene; V was cut back by 5 bases and J by 2 bases.

The gene calls are TRBV6-5 and TRBJ2-3, with 9 bases aligning to TRBD2. The receptor's source is a man aged 35 to 55 with alopecia areata. Some clones in this sample may be carry-over from other donors' samples. Sample: whole blood, taken in connection with sensitization to the hapten diphenylcyclopropenone (DPC). The CDR3 sequence: CASSTRPLLAGITDTQYF. The CDR3 region has the DNA TGTGCCAGCAGTACTAGACCCTTGCTAGCGGGAATCACAGATACGCAGTATTTT.